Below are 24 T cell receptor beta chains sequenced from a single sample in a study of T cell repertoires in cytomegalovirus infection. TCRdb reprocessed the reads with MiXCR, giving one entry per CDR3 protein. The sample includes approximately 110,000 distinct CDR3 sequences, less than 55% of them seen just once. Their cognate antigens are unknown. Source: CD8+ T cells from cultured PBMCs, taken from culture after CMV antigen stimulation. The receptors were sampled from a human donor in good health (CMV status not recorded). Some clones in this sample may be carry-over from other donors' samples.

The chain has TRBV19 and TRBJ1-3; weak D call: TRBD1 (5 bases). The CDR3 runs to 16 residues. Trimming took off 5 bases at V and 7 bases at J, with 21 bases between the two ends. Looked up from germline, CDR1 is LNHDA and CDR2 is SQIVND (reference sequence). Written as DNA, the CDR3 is TGTGCCAGTAGTCTCCTCGCAAGGGGAATTGGTAACACCATATATTTT. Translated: CASSLLARGIGNTIYF.

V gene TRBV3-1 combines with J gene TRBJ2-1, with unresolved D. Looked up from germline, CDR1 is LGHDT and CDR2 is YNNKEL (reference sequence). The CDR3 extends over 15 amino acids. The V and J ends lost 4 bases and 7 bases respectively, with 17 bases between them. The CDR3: CASSPEMASWNEQFF. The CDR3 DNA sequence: TGTGCCAGCAGCCCTGAAATGGCCTCCTGGAATGAGCAGTTCTTC.

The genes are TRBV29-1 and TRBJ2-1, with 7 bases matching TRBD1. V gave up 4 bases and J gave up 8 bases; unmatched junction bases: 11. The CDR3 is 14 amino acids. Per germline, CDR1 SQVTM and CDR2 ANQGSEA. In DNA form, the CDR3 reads TGCAGCGTTGCGGACAGGACAACCTCGGATGAGCAGTTCTTC. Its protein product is CSVADRTTSDEQFF.

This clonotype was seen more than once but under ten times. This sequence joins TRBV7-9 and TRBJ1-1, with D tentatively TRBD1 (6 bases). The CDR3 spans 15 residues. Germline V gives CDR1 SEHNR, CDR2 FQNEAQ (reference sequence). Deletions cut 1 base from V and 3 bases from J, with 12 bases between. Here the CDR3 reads CASSLGGGPYTEAFF. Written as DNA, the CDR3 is TGTGCCAGCAGCTTAGGGGGGGGCCCTTACACTGAAGCTTTCTTT.

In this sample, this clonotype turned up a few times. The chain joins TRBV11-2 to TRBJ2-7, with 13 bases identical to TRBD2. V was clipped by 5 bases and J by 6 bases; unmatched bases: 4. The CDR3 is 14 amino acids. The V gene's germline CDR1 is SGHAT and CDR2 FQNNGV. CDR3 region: CASSELAGGLEQYF. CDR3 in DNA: TGTGCCAGCAGCGAACTAGCGGGGGGGCTCGAGCAGTACTTC.

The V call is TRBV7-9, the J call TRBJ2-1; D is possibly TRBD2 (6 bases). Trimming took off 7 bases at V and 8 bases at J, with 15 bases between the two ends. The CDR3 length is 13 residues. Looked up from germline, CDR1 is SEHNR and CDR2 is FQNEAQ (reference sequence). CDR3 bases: TGTGCCAGCATCGTATTGTCGGGGGATGAGCAGTTCTTC. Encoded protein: CASIVLSGDEQFF.

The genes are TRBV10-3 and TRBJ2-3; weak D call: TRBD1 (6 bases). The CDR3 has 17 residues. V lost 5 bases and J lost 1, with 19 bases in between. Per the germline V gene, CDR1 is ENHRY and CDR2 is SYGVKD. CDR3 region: CAISKWTVTKGTDTQYF. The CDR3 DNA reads TGTGCCATCAGTAAATGGACAGTCACGAAGGGCACAGATACGCAGTATTTT.

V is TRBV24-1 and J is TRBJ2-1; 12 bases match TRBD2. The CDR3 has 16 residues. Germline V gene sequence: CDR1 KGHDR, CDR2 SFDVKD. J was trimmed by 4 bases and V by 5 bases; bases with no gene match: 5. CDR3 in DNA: TGTGCCACCAGTGGTCCTAGCGGGGGGGCTTACAATGAGCAGTTCTTC. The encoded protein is CATSGPSGGAYNEQFF.

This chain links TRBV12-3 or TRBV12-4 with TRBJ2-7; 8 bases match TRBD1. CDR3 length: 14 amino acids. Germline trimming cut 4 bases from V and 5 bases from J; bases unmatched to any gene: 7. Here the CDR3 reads CASSYTGGNHEQYF. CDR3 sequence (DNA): TGTGCCAGCAGTTATACAGGGGGAAACCACGAGCAGTACTTC.

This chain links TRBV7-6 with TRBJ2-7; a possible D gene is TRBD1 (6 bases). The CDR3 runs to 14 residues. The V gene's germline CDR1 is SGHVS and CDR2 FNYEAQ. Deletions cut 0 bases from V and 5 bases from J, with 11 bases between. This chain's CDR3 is CASSLAYRVDEQYF. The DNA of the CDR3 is TGTGCCAGCAGCTTAGCATACAGGGTCGACGAGCAGTACTTC. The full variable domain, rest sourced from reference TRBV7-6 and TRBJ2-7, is GAGVSQSPRYKVTKRGQDVALRCDPISGHVSLYWYRQALGQGPEFLTYFNYEAQQDKSGLPNDRFSAERPEGSISTLTIQRTEQRDSAMYRCASSLAYRVDEQYFGPGTRLTVT.

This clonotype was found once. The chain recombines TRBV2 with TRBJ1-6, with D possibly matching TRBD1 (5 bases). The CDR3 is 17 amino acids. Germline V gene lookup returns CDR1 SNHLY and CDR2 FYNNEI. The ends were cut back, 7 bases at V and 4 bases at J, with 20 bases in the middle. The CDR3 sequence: CASNGRTRDGYNSPLHF. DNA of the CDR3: TGTGCCAGCAATGGGAGGACTCGGGACGGATATAATTCACCCCTCCACTTT. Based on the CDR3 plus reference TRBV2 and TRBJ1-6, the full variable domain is EPEVTQTPSHQVTQMGQEVILRCVPISNHLYFYWYRQILGQKVEFLVSFYNNEISEKSEIFDDQFSVERPDGSNFTLKIRSTKLEDSAMYFCASNGRTRDGYNSPLHFGNGTRLTVT.

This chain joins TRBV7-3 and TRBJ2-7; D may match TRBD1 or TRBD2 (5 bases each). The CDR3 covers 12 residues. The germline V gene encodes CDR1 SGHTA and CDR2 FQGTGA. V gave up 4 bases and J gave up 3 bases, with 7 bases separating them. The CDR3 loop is CASSWDDYEQYF. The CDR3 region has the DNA TGTGCCAGCAGCTGGGACGACTACGAGCAGTACTTC.

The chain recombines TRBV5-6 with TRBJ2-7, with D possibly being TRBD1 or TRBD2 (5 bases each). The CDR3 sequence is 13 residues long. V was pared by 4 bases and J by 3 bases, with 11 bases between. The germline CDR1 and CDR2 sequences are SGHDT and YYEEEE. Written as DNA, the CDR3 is TGTGCCAGCAGCCTGGGACCCAACTACGAGCAGTACTTC. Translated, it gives CASSLGPNYEQYF.

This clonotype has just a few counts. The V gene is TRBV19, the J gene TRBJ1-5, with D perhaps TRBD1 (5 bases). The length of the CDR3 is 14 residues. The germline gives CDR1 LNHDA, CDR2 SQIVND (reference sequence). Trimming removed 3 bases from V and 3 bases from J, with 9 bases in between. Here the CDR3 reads CASSIQGPNQPQHF. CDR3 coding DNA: TGTGCCAGTAGTATTCAGGGACCCAATCAGCCCCAGCATTTT.

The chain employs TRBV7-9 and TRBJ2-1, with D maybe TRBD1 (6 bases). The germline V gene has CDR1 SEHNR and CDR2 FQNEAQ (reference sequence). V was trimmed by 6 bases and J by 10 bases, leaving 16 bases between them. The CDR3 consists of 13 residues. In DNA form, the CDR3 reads TGTGCCAGCAGATCGGACACAGGGTGGGAGCAGTTCTTC. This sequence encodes CASRSDTGWEQFF.

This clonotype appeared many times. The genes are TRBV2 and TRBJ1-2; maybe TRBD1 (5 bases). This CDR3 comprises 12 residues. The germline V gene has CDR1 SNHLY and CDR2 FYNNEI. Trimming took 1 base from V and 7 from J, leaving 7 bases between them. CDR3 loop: CASSEVGTGYTF. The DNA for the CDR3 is TGTGCCAGCAGTGAAGTGGGGACTGGCTACACCTTC. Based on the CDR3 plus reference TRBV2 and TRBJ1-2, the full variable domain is EPEVTQTPSHQVTQMGQEVILRCVPISNHLYFYWYRQILGQKVEFLVSFYNNEISEKSEIFDDQFSVERPDGSNFTLKIRSTKLEDSAMYFCASSEVGTGYTFGSGTRLTVV.

In DNA, the CDR3 is TGTGCCAGCAGTTCGGACAGGGGGTTCCCAACTAATGAAAAACTGTTTTTT. Translating gives CASSSDRGFPTNEKLFF. The chain has TRBV12-3 or TRBV12-4 and TRBJ1-4; 10 positions match TRBD1. The CDR3 length is 17 residues. The trim removed 4 bases at V and 0 bases at J, leaving 5 bases unmatched.

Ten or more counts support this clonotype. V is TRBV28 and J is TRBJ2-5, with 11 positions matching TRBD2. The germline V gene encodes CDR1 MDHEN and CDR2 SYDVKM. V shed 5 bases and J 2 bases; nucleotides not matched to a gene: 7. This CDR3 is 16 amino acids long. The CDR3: CASSPLAGVQQETQYF. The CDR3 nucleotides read TGTGCCAGCAGTCCACTAGCGGGGGTTCAACAAGAGACCCAGTACTTC.

In DNA, the CDR3 is TGTGCCAGCAGCCCTGGGGTTTTAGGCACCGGGGAGCTGTTTTTT. Translating gives CASSPGVLGTGELFF. The chain joins TRBV7-8 to TRBJ2-2, with D unclear. Germline V gene sequence: CDR1 SGHVS, CDR2 FQNEAQ. Trimming left V 5 bases short and J 4 bases short, with 14 bases between. This CDR3 is 15 amino acids long.

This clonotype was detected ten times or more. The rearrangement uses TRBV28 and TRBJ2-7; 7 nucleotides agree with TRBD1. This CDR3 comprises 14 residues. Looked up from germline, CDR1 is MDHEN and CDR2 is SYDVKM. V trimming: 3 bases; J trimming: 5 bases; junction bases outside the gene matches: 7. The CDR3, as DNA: TGTGCCAGCAGTTTTATCGACAGGGCCGACGAGCAGTACTTC. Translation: CASSFIDRADEQYF. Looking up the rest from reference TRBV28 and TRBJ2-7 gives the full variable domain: DVKVTQSSRYLVKRTGEKVFLECVQDMDHENMFWYRQDPGLGLRLIYFSYDVKMKEKGDIPEGYSVSREKKERFSLILESASTNQTSMYLCASSFIDRADEQYFGPGTRLTVT.

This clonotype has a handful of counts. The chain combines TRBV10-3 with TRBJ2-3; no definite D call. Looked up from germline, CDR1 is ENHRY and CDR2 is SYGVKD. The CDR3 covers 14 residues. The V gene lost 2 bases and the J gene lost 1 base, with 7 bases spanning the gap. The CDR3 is CAISERDGTDTQYF. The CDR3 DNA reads TGTGCCATCAGTGAGCGCGACGGCACAGATACGCAGTATTTT.

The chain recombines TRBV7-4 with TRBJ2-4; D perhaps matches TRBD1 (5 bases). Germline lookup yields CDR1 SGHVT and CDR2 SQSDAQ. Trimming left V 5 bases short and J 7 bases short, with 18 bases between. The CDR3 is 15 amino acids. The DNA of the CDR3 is TGTGCCAGCAGCGCCCTCCCAGGGCCCGCGAACATTCAGTACTTC. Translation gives CASSALPGPANIQYF.

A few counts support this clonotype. The CDR3 region has the DNA TGTGCCAGCAGTCCCTACCCGACAGGGAGGGCTGGCGAGCAGTACTTC. It codes for CASSPYPTGRAGEQYF. The rearrangement joins TRBV27 to TRBJ2-7; D is perhaps TRBD1 or TRBD2 (7 bases each). CDR1 and CDR2 (germline): MNHEY, SMNVEV (reference sequence). The V end lost 5 bases, the J end lost 6 bases, and 23 bases lay between the germline ends. The CDR3 contains 16 residues.

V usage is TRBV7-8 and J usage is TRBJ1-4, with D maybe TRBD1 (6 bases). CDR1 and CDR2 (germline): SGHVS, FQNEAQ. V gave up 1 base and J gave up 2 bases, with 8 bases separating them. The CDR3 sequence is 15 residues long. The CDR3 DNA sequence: TGTGCCAGCAGCTTAGGTCAGGGGACTAATGAAAAACTGTTTTTT. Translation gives CASSLGQGTNEKLFF.